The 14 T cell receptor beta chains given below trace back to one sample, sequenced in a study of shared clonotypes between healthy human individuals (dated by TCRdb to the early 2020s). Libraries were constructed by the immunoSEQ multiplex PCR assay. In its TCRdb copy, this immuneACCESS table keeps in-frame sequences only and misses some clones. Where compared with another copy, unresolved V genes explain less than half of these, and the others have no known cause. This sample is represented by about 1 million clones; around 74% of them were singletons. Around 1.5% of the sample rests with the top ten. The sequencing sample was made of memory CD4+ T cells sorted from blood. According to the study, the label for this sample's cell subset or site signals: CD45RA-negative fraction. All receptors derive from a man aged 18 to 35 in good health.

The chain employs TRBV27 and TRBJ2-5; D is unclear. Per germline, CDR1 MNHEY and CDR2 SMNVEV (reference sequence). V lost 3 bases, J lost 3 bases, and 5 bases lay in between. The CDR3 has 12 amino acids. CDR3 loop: CASSFSKETQYF. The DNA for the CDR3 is TGTGCCAGCAGTTTCTCTAAAGAGACCCAGTACTTC.

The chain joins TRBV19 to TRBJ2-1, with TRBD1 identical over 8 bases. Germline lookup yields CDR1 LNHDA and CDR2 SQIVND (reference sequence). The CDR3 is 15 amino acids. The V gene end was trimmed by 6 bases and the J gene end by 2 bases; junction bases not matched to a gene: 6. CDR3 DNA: TGTGCCAGTAGAACAATGGACAGGGCCTACAATGAGCAGTTCTTC. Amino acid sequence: CASRTMDRAYNEQFF.

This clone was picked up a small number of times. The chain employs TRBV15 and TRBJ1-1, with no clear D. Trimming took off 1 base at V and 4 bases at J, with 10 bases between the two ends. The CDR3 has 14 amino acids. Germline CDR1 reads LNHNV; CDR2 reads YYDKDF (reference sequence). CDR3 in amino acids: CATSRGIGSTEAFF. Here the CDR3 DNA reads TGTGCCACCAGCAGAGGGATTGGGAGCACTGAAGCTTTCTTT.

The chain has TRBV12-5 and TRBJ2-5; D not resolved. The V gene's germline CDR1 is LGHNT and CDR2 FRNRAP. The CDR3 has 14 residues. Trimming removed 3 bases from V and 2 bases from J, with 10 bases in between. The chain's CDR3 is CASGFDGRQETQYF. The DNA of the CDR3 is TGTGCTAGTGGTTTTGACGGAAGGCAAGAGACCCAGTACTTC.

CDR3 nucleotide sequence: TGCAGCGTTGAGGTGACCGACGGACACGAGCAGTACTTC. Translation: CSVEVTDGHEQYF. The chain uses TRBV29-1 and TRBJ2-7; D ambiguous. The CDR3 covers 13 residues. Looked up from germline, CDR1 is SQVTM and CDR2 is ANQGSEA. V was clipped by 3 bases and J by 5 bases, with 14 bases between them.

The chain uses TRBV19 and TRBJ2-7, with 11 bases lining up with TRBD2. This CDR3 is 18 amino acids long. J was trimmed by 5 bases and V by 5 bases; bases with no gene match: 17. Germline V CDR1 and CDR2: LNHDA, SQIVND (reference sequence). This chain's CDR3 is CASSLRPTQLAGAHEQYF. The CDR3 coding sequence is TGTGCCAGTAGTCTCCGACCCACCCAACTAGCGGGAGCCCACGAGCAGTACTTC.

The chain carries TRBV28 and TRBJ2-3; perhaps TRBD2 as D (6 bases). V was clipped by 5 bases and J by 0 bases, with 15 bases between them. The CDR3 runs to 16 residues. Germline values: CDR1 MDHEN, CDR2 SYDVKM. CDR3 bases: TGTGCCAGCAGTCTGGGGGGTTTAGCTAGCACAGATACGCAGTATTTT. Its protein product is CASSLGGLASTDTQYF.

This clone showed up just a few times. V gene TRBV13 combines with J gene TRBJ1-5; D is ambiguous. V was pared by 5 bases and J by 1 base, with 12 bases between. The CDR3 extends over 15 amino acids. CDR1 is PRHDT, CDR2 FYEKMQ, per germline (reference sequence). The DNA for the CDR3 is TGTGCCAGCAGCCTGTCTGGAGGGAGCAATCAGCCCCAGCATTTT. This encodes CASSLSGGSNQPQHF.

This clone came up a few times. CDR3 DNA sequence: TGTGCCAACCAGCGCACACCAGGGGGCGACTATGGCTACACCTTC. This encodes CANQRTPGGDYGYTF. The chain has TRBV6-1 and TRBJ1-2; 8 positions match TRBD1. The germline CDR1 and CDR2 sequences are MNHNS and SASEGT. With 10 bases clipped from V and 3 bases from J, the junction kept 13 bases outside the gene matches. The length of the CDR3 is 15 residues.

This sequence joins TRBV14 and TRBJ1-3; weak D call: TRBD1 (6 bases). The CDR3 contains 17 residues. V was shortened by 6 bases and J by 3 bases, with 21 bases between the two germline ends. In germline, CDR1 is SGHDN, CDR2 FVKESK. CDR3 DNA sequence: TGTGCCAGCAGAGCCGGGACACCCGAATTCCGTGGAAACACCATATATTTT. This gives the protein CASRAGTPEFRGNTIYF.

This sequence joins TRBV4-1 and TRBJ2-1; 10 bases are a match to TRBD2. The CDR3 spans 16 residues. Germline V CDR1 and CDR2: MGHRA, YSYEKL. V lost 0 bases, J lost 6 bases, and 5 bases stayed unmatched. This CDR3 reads CASSQDPSGSGNEQFF. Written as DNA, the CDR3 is TGCGCCAGCAGCCAAGACCCTAGCGGGAGTGGCAATGAGCAGTTCTTC.

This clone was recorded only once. The chain's CDR3 is CASSDRDQMNTEAFF. CDR3 nucleotide sequence: TGCGCCAGCAGCGACCGGGATCAAATGAACACTGAAGCTTTCTTT. The chain employs TRBV5-1 and TRBJ1-1; D call uncertain. Germline CDR1 is SGHRS and CDR2 is YFSETQ. This CDR3 contains 15 residues. Trimming shortened V by 4 bases and J by 0 bases, and 13 bases separated the two germline ends. The full variable domain, in which reference TRBV5-1 and TRBJ1-1 provide the parts outside the CDR3, is KAGVTQTPRYLIKTRGQQVTLSCSPISGHRSVSWYQQTPGQGLQFLFEYFSETQRNKGNFPGRFSGRQFSNSRSEMNVSTLELGDSALYLCASSDRDQMNTEAFFGQGTRLTVV.

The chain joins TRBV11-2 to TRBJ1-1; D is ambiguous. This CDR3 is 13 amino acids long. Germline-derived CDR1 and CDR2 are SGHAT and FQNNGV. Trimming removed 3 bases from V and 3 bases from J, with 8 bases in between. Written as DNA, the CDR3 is TGTGCCAGCAGCTTGGCCCTCTACACTGAAGCTTTCTTT. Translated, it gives CASSLALYTEAFF.

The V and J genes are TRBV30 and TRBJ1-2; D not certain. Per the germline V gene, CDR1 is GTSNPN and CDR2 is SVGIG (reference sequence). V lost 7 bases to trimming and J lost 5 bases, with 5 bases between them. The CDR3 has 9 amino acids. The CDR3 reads CASPYGYTF. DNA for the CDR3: TGTGCCTCCCCGTATGGCTACACCTTC.